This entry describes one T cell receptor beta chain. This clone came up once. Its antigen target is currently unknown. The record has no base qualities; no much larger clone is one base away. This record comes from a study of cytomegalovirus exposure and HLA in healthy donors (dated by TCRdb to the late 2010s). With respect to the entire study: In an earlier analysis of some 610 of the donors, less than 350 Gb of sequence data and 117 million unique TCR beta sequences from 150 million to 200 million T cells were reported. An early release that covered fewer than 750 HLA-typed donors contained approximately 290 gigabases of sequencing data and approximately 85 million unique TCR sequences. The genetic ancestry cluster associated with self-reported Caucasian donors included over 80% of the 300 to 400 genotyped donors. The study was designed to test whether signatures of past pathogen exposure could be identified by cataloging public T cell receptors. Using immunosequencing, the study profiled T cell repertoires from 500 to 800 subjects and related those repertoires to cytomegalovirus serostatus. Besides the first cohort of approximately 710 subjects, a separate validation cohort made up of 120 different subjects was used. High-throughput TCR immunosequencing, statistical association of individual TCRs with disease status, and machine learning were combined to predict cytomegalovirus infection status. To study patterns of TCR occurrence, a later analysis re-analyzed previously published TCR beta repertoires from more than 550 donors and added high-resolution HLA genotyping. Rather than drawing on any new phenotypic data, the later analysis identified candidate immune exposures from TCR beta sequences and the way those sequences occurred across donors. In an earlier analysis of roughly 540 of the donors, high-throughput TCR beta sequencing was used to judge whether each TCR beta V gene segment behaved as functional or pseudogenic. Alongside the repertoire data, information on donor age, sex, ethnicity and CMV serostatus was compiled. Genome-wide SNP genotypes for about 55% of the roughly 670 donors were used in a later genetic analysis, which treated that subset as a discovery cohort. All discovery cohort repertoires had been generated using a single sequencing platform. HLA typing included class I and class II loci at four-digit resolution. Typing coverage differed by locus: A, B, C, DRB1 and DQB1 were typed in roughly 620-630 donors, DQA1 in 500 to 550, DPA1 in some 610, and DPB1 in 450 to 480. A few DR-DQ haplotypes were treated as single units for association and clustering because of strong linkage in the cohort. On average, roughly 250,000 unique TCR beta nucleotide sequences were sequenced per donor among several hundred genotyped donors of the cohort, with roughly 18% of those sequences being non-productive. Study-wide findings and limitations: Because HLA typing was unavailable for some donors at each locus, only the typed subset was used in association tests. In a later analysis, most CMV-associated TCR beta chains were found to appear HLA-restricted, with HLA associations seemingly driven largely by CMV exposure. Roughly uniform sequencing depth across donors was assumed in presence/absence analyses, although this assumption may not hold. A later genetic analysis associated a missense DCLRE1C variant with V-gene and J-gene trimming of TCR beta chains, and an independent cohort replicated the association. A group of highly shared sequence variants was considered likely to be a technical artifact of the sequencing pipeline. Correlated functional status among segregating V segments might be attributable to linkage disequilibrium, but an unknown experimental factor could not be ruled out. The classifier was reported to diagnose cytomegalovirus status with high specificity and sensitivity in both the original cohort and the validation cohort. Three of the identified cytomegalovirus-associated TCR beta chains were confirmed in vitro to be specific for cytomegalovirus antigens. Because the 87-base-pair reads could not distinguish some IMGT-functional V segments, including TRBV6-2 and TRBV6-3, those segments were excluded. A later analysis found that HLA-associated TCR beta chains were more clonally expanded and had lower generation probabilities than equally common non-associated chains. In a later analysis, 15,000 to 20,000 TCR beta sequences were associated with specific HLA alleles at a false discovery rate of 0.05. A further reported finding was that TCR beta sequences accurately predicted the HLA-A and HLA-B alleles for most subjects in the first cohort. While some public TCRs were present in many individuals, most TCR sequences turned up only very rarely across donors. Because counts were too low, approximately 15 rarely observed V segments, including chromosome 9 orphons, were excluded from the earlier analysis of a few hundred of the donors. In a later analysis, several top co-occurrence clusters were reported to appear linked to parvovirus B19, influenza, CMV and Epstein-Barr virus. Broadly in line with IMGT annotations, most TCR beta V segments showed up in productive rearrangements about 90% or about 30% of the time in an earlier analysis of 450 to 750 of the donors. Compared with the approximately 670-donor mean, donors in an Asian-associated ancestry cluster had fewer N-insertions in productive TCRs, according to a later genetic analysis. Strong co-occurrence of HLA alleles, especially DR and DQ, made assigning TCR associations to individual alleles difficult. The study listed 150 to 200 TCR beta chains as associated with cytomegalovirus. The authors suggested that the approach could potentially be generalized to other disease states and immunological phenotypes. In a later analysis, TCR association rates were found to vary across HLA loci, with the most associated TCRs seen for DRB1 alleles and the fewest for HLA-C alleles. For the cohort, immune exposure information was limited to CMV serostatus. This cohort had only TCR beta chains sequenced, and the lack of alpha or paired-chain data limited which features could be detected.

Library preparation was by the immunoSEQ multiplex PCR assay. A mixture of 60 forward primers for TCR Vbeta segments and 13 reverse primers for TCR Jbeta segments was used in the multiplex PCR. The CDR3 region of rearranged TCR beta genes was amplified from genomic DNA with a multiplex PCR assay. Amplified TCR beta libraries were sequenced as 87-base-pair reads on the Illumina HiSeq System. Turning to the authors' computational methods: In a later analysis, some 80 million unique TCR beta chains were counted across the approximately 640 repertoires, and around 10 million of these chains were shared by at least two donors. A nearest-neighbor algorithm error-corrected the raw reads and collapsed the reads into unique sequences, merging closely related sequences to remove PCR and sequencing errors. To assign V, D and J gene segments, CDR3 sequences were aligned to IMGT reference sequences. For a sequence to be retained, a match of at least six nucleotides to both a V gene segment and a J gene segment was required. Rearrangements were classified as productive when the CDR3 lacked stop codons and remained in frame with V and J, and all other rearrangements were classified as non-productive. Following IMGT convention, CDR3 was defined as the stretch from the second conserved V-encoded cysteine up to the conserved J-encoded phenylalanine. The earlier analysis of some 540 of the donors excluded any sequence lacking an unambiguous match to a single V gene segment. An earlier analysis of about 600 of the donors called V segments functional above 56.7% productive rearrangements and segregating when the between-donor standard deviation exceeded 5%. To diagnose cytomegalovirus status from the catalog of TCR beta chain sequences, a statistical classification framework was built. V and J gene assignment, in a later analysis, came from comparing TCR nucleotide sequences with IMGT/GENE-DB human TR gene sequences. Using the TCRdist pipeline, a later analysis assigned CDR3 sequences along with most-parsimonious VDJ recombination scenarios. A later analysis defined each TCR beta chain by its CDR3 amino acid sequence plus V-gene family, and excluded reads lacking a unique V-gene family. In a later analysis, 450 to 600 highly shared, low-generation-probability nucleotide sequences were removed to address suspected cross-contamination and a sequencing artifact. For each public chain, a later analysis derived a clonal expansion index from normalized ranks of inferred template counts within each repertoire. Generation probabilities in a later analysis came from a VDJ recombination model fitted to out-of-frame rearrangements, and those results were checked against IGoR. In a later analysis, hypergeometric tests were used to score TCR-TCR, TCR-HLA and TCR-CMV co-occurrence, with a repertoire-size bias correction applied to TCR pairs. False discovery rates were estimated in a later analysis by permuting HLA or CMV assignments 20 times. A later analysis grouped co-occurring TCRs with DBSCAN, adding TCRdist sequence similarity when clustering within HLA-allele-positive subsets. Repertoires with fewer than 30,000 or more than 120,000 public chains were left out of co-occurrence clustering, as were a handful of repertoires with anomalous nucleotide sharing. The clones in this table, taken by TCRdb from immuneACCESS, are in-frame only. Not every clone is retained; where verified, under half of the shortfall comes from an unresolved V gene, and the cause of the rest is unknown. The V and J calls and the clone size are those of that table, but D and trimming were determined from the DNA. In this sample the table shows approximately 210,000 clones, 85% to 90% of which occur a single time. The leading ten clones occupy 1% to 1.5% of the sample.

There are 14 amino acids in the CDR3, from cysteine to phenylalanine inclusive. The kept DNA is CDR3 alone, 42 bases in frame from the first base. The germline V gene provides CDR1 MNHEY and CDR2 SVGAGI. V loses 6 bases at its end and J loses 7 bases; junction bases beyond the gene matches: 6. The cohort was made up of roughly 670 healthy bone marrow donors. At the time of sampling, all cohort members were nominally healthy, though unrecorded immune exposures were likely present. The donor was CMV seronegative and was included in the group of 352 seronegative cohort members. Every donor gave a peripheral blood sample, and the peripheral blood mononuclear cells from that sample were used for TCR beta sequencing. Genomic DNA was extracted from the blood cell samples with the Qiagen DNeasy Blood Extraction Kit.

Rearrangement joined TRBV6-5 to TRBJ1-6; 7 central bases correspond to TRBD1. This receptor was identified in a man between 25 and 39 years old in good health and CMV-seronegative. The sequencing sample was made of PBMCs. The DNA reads TGTGCCAGCAGCTTAGGGACAGTAAATTCACCCCTCCACTTT. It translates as CASSLGTVNSPLHF.